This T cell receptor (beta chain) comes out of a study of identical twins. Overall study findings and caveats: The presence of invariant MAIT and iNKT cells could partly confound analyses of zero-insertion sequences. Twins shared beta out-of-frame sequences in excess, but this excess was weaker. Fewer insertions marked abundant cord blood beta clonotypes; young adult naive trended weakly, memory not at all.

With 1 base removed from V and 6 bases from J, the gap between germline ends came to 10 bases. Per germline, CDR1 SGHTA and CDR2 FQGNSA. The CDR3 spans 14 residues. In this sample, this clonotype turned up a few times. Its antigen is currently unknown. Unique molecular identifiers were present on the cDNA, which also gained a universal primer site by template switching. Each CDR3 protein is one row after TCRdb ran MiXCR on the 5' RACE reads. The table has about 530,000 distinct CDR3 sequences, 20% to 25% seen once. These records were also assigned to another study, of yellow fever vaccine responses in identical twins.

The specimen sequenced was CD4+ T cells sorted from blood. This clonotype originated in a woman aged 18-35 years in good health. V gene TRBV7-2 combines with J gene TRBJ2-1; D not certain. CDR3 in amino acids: CASSLVSVSNEQFF. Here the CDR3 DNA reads TGTGCCAGCAGCTTAGTTTCGGTTAGCAATGAGCAGTTCTTC.